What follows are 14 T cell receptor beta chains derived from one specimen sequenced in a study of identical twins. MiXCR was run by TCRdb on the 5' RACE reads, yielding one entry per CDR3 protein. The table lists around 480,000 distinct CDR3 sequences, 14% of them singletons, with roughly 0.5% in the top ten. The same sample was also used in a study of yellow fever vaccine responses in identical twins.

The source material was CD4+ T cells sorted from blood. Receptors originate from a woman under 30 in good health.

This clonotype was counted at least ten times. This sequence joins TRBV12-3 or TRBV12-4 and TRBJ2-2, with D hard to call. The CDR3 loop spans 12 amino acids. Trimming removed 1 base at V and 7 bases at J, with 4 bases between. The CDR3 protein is CASSLGVGELFF. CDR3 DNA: TGTGCCAGCAGTTTAGGTGTCGGGGAGCTGTTTTTT.

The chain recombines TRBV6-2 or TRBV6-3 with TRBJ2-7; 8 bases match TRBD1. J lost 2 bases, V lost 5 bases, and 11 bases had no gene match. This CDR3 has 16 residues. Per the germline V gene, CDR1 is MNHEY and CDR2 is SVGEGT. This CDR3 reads CASSHRTGILTYEQYF. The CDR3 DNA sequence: TGTGCCAGCAGTCACCGGACAGGGATACTCACCTACGAGCAGTACTTC.

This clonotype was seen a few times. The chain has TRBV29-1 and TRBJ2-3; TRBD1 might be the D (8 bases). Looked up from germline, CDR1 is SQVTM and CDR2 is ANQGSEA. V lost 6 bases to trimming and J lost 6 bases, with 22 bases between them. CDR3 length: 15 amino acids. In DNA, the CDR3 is TGCAGCGTGACAACAGGGGGGGGAGTGATCGATACGCAGTATTTT. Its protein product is CSVTTGGGVIDTQYF.

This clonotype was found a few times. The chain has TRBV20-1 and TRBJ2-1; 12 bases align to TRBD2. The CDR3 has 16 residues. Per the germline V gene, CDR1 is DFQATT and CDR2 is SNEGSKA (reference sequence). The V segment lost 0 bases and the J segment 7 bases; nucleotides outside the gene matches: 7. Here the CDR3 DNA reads TGCAGTGCTAGAGATTTGCCTAGCGGGAGGGAGAATGAGCAGTTCTTC. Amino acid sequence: CSARDLPSGRENEQFF.

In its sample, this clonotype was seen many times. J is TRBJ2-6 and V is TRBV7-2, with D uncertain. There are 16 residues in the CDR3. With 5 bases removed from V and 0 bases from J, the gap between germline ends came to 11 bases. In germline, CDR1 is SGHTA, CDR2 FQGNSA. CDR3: CASSPTVNSGANVLTF. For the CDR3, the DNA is TGTGCCAGCAGCCCCACTGTGAACTCTGGGGCCAACGTCCTGACTTTC.

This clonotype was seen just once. CDR3 loop: CASSGGGAVAKNIQYF. The CDR3 DNA reads as TGCGCCAGCAGCGGGGGGGGAGCGGTAGCCAAAAACATTCAGTACTTC. This rearrangement joins TRBV10-2 to TRBJ2-4, with TRBD2 identical over 8 bases. V gave up 6 bases and J gave up 0 bases; unmatched junction bases: 7. CDR1 and CDR2 (germline): WSHSY, SAAADI. The CDR3 is 16 residues long.

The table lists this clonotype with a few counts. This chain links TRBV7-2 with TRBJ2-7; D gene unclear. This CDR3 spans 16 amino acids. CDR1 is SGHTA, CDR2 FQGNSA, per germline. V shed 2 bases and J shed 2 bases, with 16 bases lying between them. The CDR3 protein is CASSLMHPSAAYEQYF. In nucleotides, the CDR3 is TGTGCCAGCAGCTTAATGCATCCGAGCGCGGCCTACGAGCAGTACTTC. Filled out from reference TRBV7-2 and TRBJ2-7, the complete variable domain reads GAGVSQSPSNKVTEKGKDVELRCDPISGHTALYWYRQSLGQGLEFLIYFQGNSAPDKSGLPSDRFSAERTGGSVSTLTIQRTQQEDSAVYLCASSLMHPSAAYEQYFGPGTRLTVT.

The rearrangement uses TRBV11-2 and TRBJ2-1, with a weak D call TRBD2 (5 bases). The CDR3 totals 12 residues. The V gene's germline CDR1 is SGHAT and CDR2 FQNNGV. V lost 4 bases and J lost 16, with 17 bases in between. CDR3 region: CASSYSKTRSFF. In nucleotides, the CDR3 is TGTGCCAGCAGCTACTCGAAAACTAGGAGCTTCTTC.

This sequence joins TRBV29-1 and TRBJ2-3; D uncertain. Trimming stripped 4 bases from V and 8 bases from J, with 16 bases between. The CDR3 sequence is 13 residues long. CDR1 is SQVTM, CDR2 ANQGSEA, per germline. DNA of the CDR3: TGCAGCGTTGCCTCTAGTAATCTCGGTACGCAGTATTTT. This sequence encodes CSVASSNLGTQYF.

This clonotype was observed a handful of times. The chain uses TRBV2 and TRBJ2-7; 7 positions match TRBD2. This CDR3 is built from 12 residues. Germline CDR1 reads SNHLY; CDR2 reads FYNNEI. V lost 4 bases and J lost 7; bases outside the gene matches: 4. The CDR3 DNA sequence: TGTGCCAGCAGTGGGGAGGGTCTGGAGCAGTACTTC. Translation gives CASSGEGLEQYF.

Here the CDR3 reads CAISESNGPLKQYF. DNA for the CDR3: TGTGCCATCAGTGAGTCTAACGGGCCCCTCAAGCAGTACTTC. V and J are TRBV10-3 and TRBJ2-7, with D hard to call. Germline CDR1 ENHRY, CDR2 SYGVKD. Trimming stripped 0 bases from V and 8 bases from J, with 14 bases between. This CDR3 region has 14 residues.

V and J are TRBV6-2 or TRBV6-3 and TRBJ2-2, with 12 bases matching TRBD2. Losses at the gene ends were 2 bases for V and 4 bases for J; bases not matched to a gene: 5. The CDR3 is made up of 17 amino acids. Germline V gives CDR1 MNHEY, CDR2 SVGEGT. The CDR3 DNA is TGTGCCAGCAGTTACCCCTCTAGCGGGAGGGCCACCGGGGAGCTGTTTTTT. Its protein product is CASSYPSSGRATGELFF.

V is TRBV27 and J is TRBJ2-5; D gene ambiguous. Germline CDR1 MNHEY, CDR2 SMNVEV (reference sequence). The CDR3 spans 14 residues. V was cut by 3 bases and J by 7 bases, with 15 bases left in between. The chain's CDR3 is CASSLRSLARTQYF. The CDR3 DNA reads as TGTGCCAGCAGTTTGAGATCCCTTGCAAGGACCCAGTACTTC.

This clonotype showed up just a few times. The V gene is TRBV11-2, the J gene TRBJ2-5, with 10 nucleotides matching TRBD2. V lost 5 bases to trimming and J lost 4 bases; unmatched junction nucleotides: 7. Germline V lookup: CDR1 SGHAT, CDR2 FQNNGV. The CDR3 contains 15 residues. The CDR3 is CASSPPSGRGETQYF. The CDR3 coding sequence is TGTGCCAGCAGCCCCCCCAGCGGGAGGGGAGAGACCCAGTACTTC.